What follows are 25 T cell receptor beta chains derived from one specimen sequenced in a study of blood T cell repertoires in COVID-19. Produced via immunoSEQ multiplex PCR; TCRdb's table is partial and in-frame only. The data contain about 380,000 clones, 81% of them singletons. Sequencing was done on a sample of peripheral blood. The source is a human donor with acute or convalescent COVID-19. The donor label of this sample is uncertain.

The CDR3 DNA reads as TGTGCCAGCAGCTTAAGTGGGAGTCAGCCCCAGCATTTT. Encoded protein: CASSLSGSQPQHF. The chain links TRBV7-9 to TRBJ1-5; D unclear. Per the germline V gene, CDR1 is SEHNR and CDR2 is FQNEAQ (reference sequence). CDR3 size: 13 residues. With 2 bases removed from V and 6 bases from J, the gap between germline ends came to 8 bases.

The sample holds one count of this clone. The chain recombines TRBV7-6 with TRBJ1-5, with 8 bases lining up with TRBD1. The CDR3 runs to 15 residues. Trimming removed 5 bases from V and 6 bases from J; junction bases left unmatched: 9. Germline-derived CDR1 and CDR2 are SGHVS and FNYEAQ. The CDR3 protein is CASSPRTGMGQPQHF. In DNA form, the CDR3 reads TGTGCCAGCAGCCCCCGGACAGGGATGGGTCAGCCCCAGCATTTT.

V gene TRBV29-1 combines with J gene TRBJ1-1; no firm D call. In germline, CDR1 is SQVTM, CDR2 ANQGSEA. This CDR3 has 12 residues. Trimming left V 7 bases short and J 1 base short, with 10 bases between. CDR3 in amino acids: CSGTTANTEAFF. The CDR3 DNA is TGCAGCGGCACCACAGCGAACACTGAAGCTTTCTTT.

The chain uses TRBV5-1 and TRBJ1-5; the match to TRBD1 covers 8 bases. The V segment lost 3 bases and the J segment 3 bases; nucleotides outside the gene matches: 14. CDR1 and CDR2 (germline): SGHRS, YFSETQ. The CDR3 loop spans 18 amino acids. The CDR3 region is CASSWGTGVGDLNQPQHF. CDR3 bases: TGCGCCAGCAGCTGGGGGACAGGAGTTGGGGATCTCAATCAGCCCCAGCATTTT.

A single count supports this clone. The chain uses TRBV4-1 and TRBJ2-1; 14 bases line up with TRBD2. The length of the CDR3 is 15 residues. In germline, CDR1 is MGHRA, CDR2 YSYEKL. V trimming: 5 bases; J trimming: 9 bases; junction bases outside the gene matches: 6. The CDR3 DNA reads as TGCGCCAGCAGCAAGACTAGCGGGAGGGGTGGTGAGCAGTTCTTC. This gives the protein CASSKTSGRGGEQFF.

The rearrangement links TRBV11-2 to TRBJ1-3; unclear D gene. Germline V gives CDR1 SGHAT, CDR2 FQNNGV. CDR3 size: 15 residues. V gave up 1 base and J gave up 3 bases, with 10 bases separating them. Written as DNA, the CDR3 is TGTGCCAGCAGCTTAGTGTCCGGGGTTGGAAACACCATATATTTT. This sequence encodes CASSLVSGVGNTIYF.

The chain links TRBV3-1 (or the pseudogene TRBV3-2) to TRBJ2-2; no reliable D call. Germline CDR1 is LGHDT and CDR2 is YNNKEL (reference sequence). Between the trimmed V and J ends, which lost 0 bases and 7 bases, there was a span of 6 bases. This CDR3 region has 13 residues. As DNA, the CDR3 is TGTGCCAGCAGCCAAGATGCGGTCGGGGAGCTGTTTTTT. It is translated as CASSQDAVGELFF.

This clone was seen a few times. V is TRBV27 and J is TRBJ2-7, with a weak D call TRBD1 (5 bases). Germline V lookup: CDR1 MNHEY, CDR2 SMNVEV (reference sequence). The CDR3 covers 16 residues. V lost 8 bases and J 2 bases, leaving 22 bases between the germline ends. For the CDR3, the DNA is TGTGCCAGCGCCATCGTAGGGGCGATACCAGCCTACGAGCAGTACTTC. Translated, it gives CASAIVGAIPAYEQYF.

V is TRBV2 and J is TRBJ1-2; no definite D call. Per germline, CDR1 SNHLY and CDR2 FYNNEI. The CDR3 is made up of 13 amino acids. V gave up 4 bases and J gave up 2 bases, with 8 bases separating them. CDR3 region: CASSVGLNYGYTF. CDR3 coding DNA: TGTGCCAGCAGTGTCGGTCTCAACTATGGCTACACCTTC.

CDR3 bases: TGTGCCAGCAGAAAGGACACCTCCTACAATGAGCAGTTCTTC. It translates to CASRKDTSYNEQFF. This sequence joins TRBV5-4 and TRBJ2-1, with D maybe TRBD1 (5 bases). The germline V gene has CDR1 SGHNT and CDR2 YYREEE (reference sequence). This CDR3 has 14 residues. Trimming left V 5 bases short and J 0 bases short, with 9 bases between.

The chain recombines TRBV6-5 with TRBJ2-7; maybe TRBD2 (5 bases). Trimming shortened V by 2 bases and J by 5 bases, and 16 bases separated the two germline ends. Germline lookup yields CDR1 MNHEY and CDR2 SVGAGI. The CDR3 sequence is 15 residues long. CDR3 region: CASSYLRGSVHEQYF. CDR3 nucleotides: TGTGCCAGCAGTTACCTCCGGGGAAGCGTCCACGAGCAGTACTTC.

This clone has only one observation. The chain couples TRBV5-1 to TRBJ1-3; D not certain. V lost 4 bases to trimming and J lost 0 bases, with 8 bases between them. This CDR3 spans 14 amino acids. In germline, CDR1 is SGHRS, CDR2 YFSETQ. The CDR3 nucleotides are TGCGCCAGCAGCAGCGGTGACTCTGGAAACACCATATATTTT. Translated: CASSSGDSGNTIYF.

This clone was found a few times. The chain uses TRBV30 and TRBJ1-1, with D uncertain. Germline V gene lookup returns CDR1 GTSNPN and CDR2 SVGIG (reference sequence). There are 14 residues in the CDR3. Between the trimmed V and J ends, which lost 2 bases and 6 bases, there was a span of 16 bases. The chain's CDR3 is CAWSPPAVKAEAFF. The DNA of the CDR3 is TGTGCCTGGAGTCCACCTGCGGTTAAGGCTGAAGCTTTCTTT.

CDR3 amino acids: CASRVVTGLRYSNQPQHF. DNA of the CDR3: TGTGCCAGCAGGGTGGTGACAGGGCTTAGATACAGCAATCAGCCCCAGCATTTT. The chain joins TRBV7-7 to TRBJ1-5; TRBD1 aligns across 7 bases. Trimming cost V 6 bases and J 1 base; bases outside gene matches: 15. The CDR3 length is 18 residues. CDR1 SSHAT and CDR2 FNYEAQ come from the germline V gene (reference sequence).

The rearrangement uses TRBV3-1 (or the pseudogene TRBV3-2) and TRBJ1-2; D is ambiguous. Between the trimmed V and J ends, which lost 1 base and 12 bases, there was a span of 12 bases. In germline, CDR1 is LGHDT, CDR2 YNNKEL (reference sequence). There are 12 residues in the CDR3. The CDR3 reads CASSQVAGANTF. CDR3 nucleotide sequence: TGTGCCAGCAGCCAAGTCGCCGGAGCCAACACCTTC.

The chain combines TRBV11-2 with TRBJ2-3; D may be TRBD2 (5 bases). The CDR3 has 15 amino acids. The V end lost 7 bases, the J end lost 2 bases, and 16 bases lay between the germline ends. In germline, CDR1 is SGHAT, CDR2 FQNNGV. The CDR3 region is CASTQLAGFTDTQYF. The CDR3 DNA is TGTGCCAGCACCCAGCTAGCAGGATTCACAGATACGCAGTATTTT.

This clone was counted once. The J gene is TRBJ1-4, the V gene TRBV28; 12 bases match TRBD1. This CDR3 is built from 15 residues. Germline CDR1 reads MDHEN; CDR2 reads SYDVKM. V gave up 6 bases and J gave up 8 bases; unmatched junction bases: 7. DNA of the CDR3: TGTGCCAGCAGCAACGCCGGGACAGGGGGCGAAAAACTGTTTTTT. It translates to CASSNAGTGGEKLFF.

The chain combines TRBV15 with TRBJ2-5; 10 positions match TRBD2. The germline CDR1 and CDR2 sequences are LNHNV and YYDKDF (reference sequence). Unmatched junction bases numbered 8, after V lost 5 bases and J lost 5 bases. The CDR3 length is 15 residues. The DNA for the CDR3 is TGTGCCACCAGCGACCAATTTAGCGGGGGGGAGACCCAGTACTTC. Translation gives CATSDQFSGGETQYF.

V and J are TRBV7-7 and TRBJ2-3; D is undetermined. This CDR3 spans 14 amino acids. V gave up 1 base and J gave up 5 bases, with 10 bases separating them. Germline V lookup: CDR1 SSHAT, CDR2 FNYEAQ (reference sequence). This chain's CDR3 is CASSLVGRRDTQYF. For the CDR3, the DNA is TGTGCCAGCAGCTTAGTGGGCAGGCGAGATACGCAGTATTTT.

This clone was observed a few times. J is TRBJ1-5 and V is TRBV6-5, with D possibly being TRBD1 (6 bases). The V end lost 6 bases, the J end lost 6 bases, and 12 bases lay between the germline ends. CDR1 and CDR2 from the germline V gene are MNHEY and SVGAGI. This CDR3 spans 13 amino acids. In nucleotides, the CDR3 is TGTGCCAGCAGGATGACAGGCGGTCAGCCCCAGCATTTT. Translated: CASRMTGGQPQHF.

The J gene is TRBJ1-1, the V gene TRBV4-2; 8 positions match TRBD1. After removal of 3 bases from V and 4 bases from J, the junction contained 7 bases not matched to a gene. Germline V gene lookup returns CDR1 LGHNA and CDR2 YNFKEQ. The CDR3 length is 15 residues. The CDR3 reads CASSHDRTGSTEAFF. In DNA, the CDR3 is TGTGCCAGCAGCCACGATCGGACAGGGAGCACTGAAGCTTTCTTT.

The chain joins TRBV6-5 to TRBJ2-3; 7 positions agree with TRBD2. V lost 2 bases and J lost 1; bases outside the gene matches: 3. This CDR3 contains 15 residues. From germline, CDR1 is MNHEY and CDR2 SVGAGI. The CDR3 bases are TGTGCCAGCAGTTACGGGCTAGCGGGCACAGATACGCAGTATTTT. It specifies CASSYGLAGTDTQYF.

The genes are TRBV6-5 and TRBJ2-1, with 9 bases identical to TRBD2. Germline V gene data show CDR1 as MNHEY and CDR2 as SVGAGI. The CDR3 loop spans 14 amino acids. V shed 7 bases and J 4 bases; nucleotides not matched to a gene: 5. DNA of the CDR3: TGTGCCAGCACGTGGGCGGGAGGGTACAATGAGCAGTTCTTC. This gives the protein CASTWAGGYNEQFF.

The rearrangement uses TRBV30 and TRBJ1-5, with 10 nucleotides matching TRBD1. Losses at the gene ends were 2 bases for V and 6 bases for J; bases not matched to a gene: 4. The CDR3 length is 14 residues. Germline V lookup: CDR1 GTSNPN, CDR2 SVGIG (reference sequence). Written as DNA, the CDR3 is TGTGCCTGGAGTAGGGACAGGGGCGTTCAGCCCCAGCATTTT. It yields the protein CAWSRDRGVQPQHF.

The chain couples TRBV19 to TRBJ1-5; 7 bases agree with TRBD1. This CDR3 comprises 14 residues. Germline V gene lookup returns CDR1 LNHDA and CDR2 SQIVND (reference sequence). Trimming took 11 bases from V and 7 from J; bases not matched to a gene: 14. CDR3 sequence (DNA): TGTGCCGCGTCCGGGACAGCAATGTCGCAGCCCCAGCATTTT. Protein sequence: CAASGTAMSQPQHF.